Shown below are 24 T cell receptor beta chains from a single sample sequenced in a study of CD8+ T cells in alopecia areata. Reverse transcription of extracted RNA yielded cDNA, which provided the sequencing template. Sequencing used immunoSEQ multiplex PCR; TCRdb keeps in-frame clones, though not all of them. The sample shows 290,000 or so clones, no singletons; the ten largest hold about 1.1%. CD4, CD8alpha, NKG2D, NKG2ACE and other markers guided sorting of pooled cutaneous lymph node cells. The sequenced sample was CD4+ T cells sorted from a lymph node. The receptors originated from a C3H/HeJ mouse with alopecia areata. Mouse MHC haplotype: H2-k.

This clone was found a few times. Genes and germline come from the mouse. With the read ending 4 residues before the CDR3 end, the germline J gene is used to fill in that end. The chain employs TRBV17 and TRBJ1-1, with a weak D call TRBD1 (6 bases). Germline CDR1 and CDR2: MNHDT and YYDKIL. The CDR3 spans 17 residues. V gave up 0 bases and J gave up 0 bases, with 14 bases separating them. CDR3 sequence: CASSREKQGIANTEVFF. CDR3 DNA (partial): TGTGCTAGCAGTAGAGAAAAACAGGGAATTGCAAACACA.

This clone was found a few times. Each gene name is a mouse one. Read data end 4 residues before the CDR3 end; the end is taken from the germline J gene. The chain recombines TRBV19 with TRBJ1-2; perhaps TRBD1 as D (6 bases). Germline CDR1 FNHDT, CDR2 SITEND (reference sequence). The length of the CDR3 is 14 residues. Trimming shortened V by 5 bases and J by 3 bases, and 14 bases separated the two germline ends. The CDR3 reads CASSQGRGDSDYTF. CDR3 DNA, as far as it was read: TGTGCCAGCAGCCAGGGGAGAGGGGACTCC.

The sample holds a few counts of this clone. Gene names refer to mouse genes. The CDR3 extends 4 residues past the end of the read, so its final part is completed from the germline J gene. The rearrangement joins TRBV31 to TRBJ2-5, with D tentatively TRBD2 (6 bases). The CDR3 loop spans 14 amino acids. Germline CDR1 and CDR2: GKSSPN and SITVG. With 0 bases removed from V and 2 bases from J, the gap between germline ends came to 9 bases. The CDR3 DNA, read in part, is TGTGCCTGGAGTCTAGTGGGGGTCCAAGAC. Its translation: CAWSLVGVQD. The whole CDR3 is CAWSLVGVQDTQYF.

In its sample, this clone was seen a few times. Germline and genes here are mouse. The read halts 4 residues ahead of the CDR3 end, with the missing end drawn from the germline J gene. V gene TRBV13-3 combines with J gene TRBJ2-2; tentatively, D is TRBD1 (5 bases). The CDR3 consists of 14 residues. V lost 5 bases, J lost 3 bases, and 11 bases lay in between. The germline CDR1 and CDR2 sequences are NNHDY and SYVADS. CDR3 protein: CASRGRGDTGQLYF. The part of the CDR3 DNA that was read is TGTGCCAGCAGGGGCAGAGGGGACACCGGG.

This clone was seen a handful of times. The listed genes are named as in mouse. The CDR3 is cut off 3 residues early in the read; its end comes from the germline J gene. V is TRBV1 and J is TRBJ1-6, with TRBD1 identical over 7 bases. TRBJ1-6 qualifies as an ORF whose function is uncertain. The V gene's germline CDR1 is NSQYPW and CDR2 LRSPGD (reference sequence). The CDR3 spans 16 residues. J gave up 2 bases and V 4 bases, and 5 bases lay outside the gene matches. Incomplete CDR3 DNA: TGCACCTGCAGTGTCGGCAGGGGGACCTATAATTCGCCC. Amino acid sequence: CTCSVGRGTYNSP. The entire CDR3 sequence reads CTCSVGRGTYNSPLYF.

This clone was counted only a few times. The gene names here belong to mouse. The read terminates 4 residues ahead of where the CDR3 ends, so the germline J gene completes it. This chain joins TRBV13-2 and TRBJ2-5; 13 positions match TRBD2. Germline V gene data show CDR1 as NNHNN and CDR2 as SYGAGS (reference sequence). The CDR3 is 15 residues long. CDR3 bases read: TGTGCCAGCGGGGACTGGGGGGGCCCCCGGGAC. Translating gives CASGDWGGPRD. The CDR3 as a whole reads CASGDWGGPRDTQYF.

Notes on this clone: Gene names are the mouse ones. CDR3 protein: CASSFHSYNSPLYF. CDR3 DNA (partial): TGTGCTAGCAGTTTCCATTCCTATAATTCGCCC. This chain uses TRBV29 with TRBJ1-6; D unclear. The missing CDR3 end, 3 residues past where the read stops, is filled in from the germline J gene. TRBJ1-6 is an ORF, and what it does is uncertain. Per the germline V gene, CDR1 is MSHET and CDR2 is SYDVDS. This CDR3 region has 14 residues. V lost 3 bases to trimming and J lost 0 bases, with 3 bases between them.

With respect to this clone: The genes are named according to mouse. The read halts 4 residues ahead of the CDR3 end, with the missing end drawn from the germline J gene. The chain couples TRBV31 to TRBJ2-3, with 8 positions matching TRBD2. The CDR3 covers 15 residues. Germline lookup yields CDR1 GKSSPN and CDR2 SITVG. Trimming at V came to 0 bases and at J to 2 bases, leaving 4 bases not matched to a gene. This CDR3 is CAWSLGGADAETLYF. CDR3 DNA (partial): TGTGCCTGGAGTCTAGGGGGGGCTGATGCAGAA.

Note on this clone: Mouse germline and gene names are used. The sequenced fragment ends 4 residues before the CDR3 boundary, so the rest is inferred from the germline J gene. This chain links TRBV5 with TRBJ2-5; 8 positions match TRBD1. The length of the CDR3 is 16 residues. The germline CDR1 and CDR2 sequences are LGHNA and YNLKQL (reference sequence). V was pared by 0 bases and J by 3 bases, with 5 bases of the junction left unmatched. CDR3 sequence reads: CASSQEGRGHQDTQYF. CDR3 bases read: TGTGCCAGCAGCCAAGAGGGCAGGGGGCATCAAGAC.

About this clone itself: Germline and genes here are mouse. The sequence runs out 4 residues before the end of the CDR3; the remainder is reconstructed from the germline J gene. J is TRBJ2-3 and V is TRBV31; the D gene is possibly TRBD1 (6 bases). Trimming removed 0 bases from V and 0 bases from J, with 10 bases in between. This CDR3 comprises 15 residues. From germline, CDR1 is GKSSPN and CDR2 SITVG. CDR3 amino acids: CAWSLQGRSAETLYF. The sequenced CDR3 bases are TGTGCCTGGAGTCTCCAGGGGCGGAGTGCAGAA. Drawing the rest from reference TRBV31 and TRBJ2-3, the complete variable domain is AQTIHQWPVAEIKAVGSPLSLGCTIKGKSSPNLYWYWQATGGTLQQLFYSITVGQVESVVQLNLSASRPKDDQFILSTEKLLLSHSGFYLCAWSLQGRSAETLYFGSGTRLTVL.

The table lists this clone with a few counts. The gene names here belong to mouse. The read terminates 4 residues before the CDR3 end, so the remaining end is supplied by the germline J gene. The sample has other DNA sequences that encode this CDR3 too. The rearrangement links TRBV13-3 to TRBJ2-2; 7 bases are a match to TRBD1. CDR3 length: 15 residues. V lost 4 bases to trimming and J lost 0 bases; unmatched junction nucleotides: 3. Germline-derived CDR1 and CDR2 are NNHDY and SYVADS. This CDR3 reads CASSNRGANTGQLYF. The CDR3 bases that were read are TGTGCCAGCAGTAACAGGGGTGCAAACACCGGG.

On this clone itself: The gene symbols are mouse symbols. The sequence runs out 4 residues before the end of the CDR3; the remainder is reconstructed from the germline J gene. The sample carries other DNA sequences with the same CDR3. The V call is TRBV13-1, the J call TRBJ1-2; 7 nucleotides line up with TRBD1. Germline values: CDR1 NSHNY, CDR2 SYGAGN. The CDR3 has 15 amino acids. V trimming: 0 bases; J trimming: 1 base; junction bases outside the gene matches: 3. CDR3 protein: CASSDARDRNSDYTF. The CDR3 bases that were read are TGTGCCAGCAGTGATGCACGGGACAGAAACTCC.

This clone has just a few counts. The listed genes are named as in mouse. The read terminates 4 residues ahead of where the CDR3 ends, so the germline J gene completes it. The J gene is TRBJ2-2, the V gene TRBV1; tentatively, D is TRBD1 (6 bases). Germline CDR1 is NSQYPW and CDR2 is LRSPGD (reference sequence). The germline V and J ends were trimmed by 5 bases and 0 bases, with 13 bases remaining between them. The CDR3 consists of 16 residues. CDR3 loop: CTCSRPGTTNTGQLYF. CDR3 bases read: TGCACCTGCAGTCGACCCGGGACAACAAACACCGGG.

This clone came up a few times. Gene and germline names: mouse. The read comes to an end 4 residues before the CDR3 does, leaving the germline J gene to fill in the end. The gene calls are TRBV13-2 and TRBJ2-1, with 12 positions matching TRBD2. The junction had 4 bases not matched to a gene; V was cut back by 0 bases and J by 6 bases. The CDR3 contains 16 residues. Germline V lookup: CDR1 NNHNN, CDR2 SYGAGS (reference sequence). The CDR3 loop is CASGDARLGGLAEQFF. The CDR3 DNA, read in part, is TGTGCCAGCGGTGATGCAAGACTGGGGGGGCTTGCT.

As to this clone: Mouse gene names and germline throughout. The read falls 4 residues short of the CDR3 end, and the missing part is taken from the germline J gene. The chain joins TRBV14 to TRBJ2-2; D is uncertain. Germline CDR1 is SGHDT and CDR2 is FRDEAV. CDR3 length: 12 residues. The CDR3 spells CASRPGTGQLYF. CDR3 DNA (partial): TGTGCCAGCAGGCCTGGTACAGGG.

This clone was counted between two and nine times. The germline and genes are mouse ones. The read stops 4 residues short of the end of the CDR3; the missing end is completed from the germline J gene. The V call is TRBV1, the J call TRBJ1-1; 7 nucleotides align to TRBD1. The germline V gene encodes CDR1 NSQYPW and CDR2 LRSPGD (reference sequence). The CDR3 loop spans 14 amino acids. The CDR3 DNA, read in part, is TGCACCTGCAGTGCTTACAGGGGTGAGACA. It translates to CTCSAYRGET. The whole CDR3 reads CTCSAYRGETEVFF.

The sample holds a few counts of this clone. Germline and genes: mouse. The CDR3 extends 4 residues past the end of the read, so its final part is completed from the germline J gene. The rearrangement uses TRBV13-1 and TRBJ2-1; 11 nucleotides align to TRBD2. The length of the CDR3 is 16 residues. Per germline, CDR1 NSHNY and CDR2 SYGAGN. The CDR3 DNA, read in part, is TGTGCCAGCAGTGATCCACTGGGGGGGCGCGGAGCT. Protein product: CASSDPLGGRGA. The full CDR3 reads CASSDPLGGRGAEQFF.

To note about this clone: These gene names are mouse names. The CDR3 goes on 4 residues after the read ends, and that part is filled in from the germline J gene. This chain uses TRBV13-1 with TRBJ2-5; D is ambiguous. Germline V gene data show CDR1 as NSHNY and CDR2 as SYGAGN. Between the trimmed V and J ends, which lost 1 base and 0 bases, there was a span of 9 bases. The CDR3 has 15 residues. The CDR3 DNA, read in part, is TGTGCCAGCAGTGATTCCAGATTTAACCAAGAC. Residues: CASSDSRFNQD. The CDR3, in full, reads CASSDSRFNQDTQYF.

The sample holds a few counts of this clone. Gene names refer to mouse genes. The CDR3 end is not reached by the read, which stops 4 residues before it; the germline J gene fills it in. The rearrangement links TRBV1 to TRBJ2-5; possible D gene TRBD2, 5 bases. The CDR3 totals 15 residues. Trimming pared 3 bases from V and 0 bases from J, leaving 10 bases between. The germline V gene encodes CDR1 NSQYPW and CDR2 LRSPGD (reference sequence). CDR3 amino acids: CTCSAGVSNQDTQYF. Partial CDR3 DNA: TGCACCTGCAGTGCTGGGGTCTCTAACCAAGAC.

For this clone: The genes and germline here are from mouse. With the read ending 4 residues before the CDR3 end, the germline J gene is used to fill in that end. V and J are TRBV31 and TRBJ2-3, with a weak D call TRBD1 (5 bases). Trimming took off 5 bases at V and 0 bases at J, with 9 bases between the two ends. CDR3 length equals 13 residues. CDR1 is GKSSPN, CDR2 SITVG, per germline. The CDR3 is CAWARQSAETLYF. The sequenced part of the CDR3 DNA is TGTGCCTGGGCCCGACAGAGTGCAGAA. The full variable domain, its missing parts supplied by reference TRBV31 and TRBJ2-3, is AQTIHQWPVAEIKAVGSPLSLGCTIKGKSSPNLYWYWQATGGTLQQLFYSITVGQVESVVQLNLSASRPKDDQFILSTEKLLLSHSGFYLCAWARQSAETLYFGSGTRLTVL.

In regard to this clone: Gene labels here are mouse ones. The CDR3 is cut off 4 residues early in the read; its end comes from the germline J gene. The chain employs TRBV5 and TRBJ2-5; 12 nucleotides agree with TRBD2. CDR1 and CDR2 from the germline V gene are LGHNA and YNLKQL (reference sequence). V trimming: 4 bases; J trimming: 2 bases; junction bases outside the gene matches: 4. The CDR3 has 16 amino acids. The CDR3 protein is CASSPAGLGGQDTQYF. The CDR3 bases that were read are TGTGCCAGCAGCCCCGCGGGACTGGGGGGCCAAGAC.

As regards this clone: The listed genes are named as in mouse. The sequence runs out 4 residues before the end of the CDR3; the remainder is reconstructed from the germline J gene. The chain has TRBV13-1 and TRBJ2-3; 7 nucleotides match TRBD2. The CDR3 length is 17 residues. V lost 0 bases and J lost 0; bases outside the gene matches: 7. Per the germline V gene, CDR1 is NSHNY and CDR2 is SYGAGN. The CDR3 sequence: CASSDENWGPSAETLYF. CDR3 bases read: TGTGCCAGCAGTGATGAAAACTGGGGCCCTAGTGCAGAA.

A few counts support this clone. Mouse names are used for the genes. Read coverage stops 4 residues before the CDR3 terminus; the germline J gene supplies the remainder. V is TRBV31 and J is TRBJ2-1; 8 bases align to TRBD2. V trimming: 5 bases; J trimming: 1 base; junction bases outside the gene matches: 4. This CDR3 spans 14 amino acids. Germline CDR1 reads GKSSPN; CDR2 reads SITVG. The CDR3 spells CAWVAGGNYAEQFF. CDR3 bases read: TGTGCCTGGGTCGCTGGGGGGAACTATGCT.

This clone was counted a few times. Gene names are the mouse ones. The chain's CDR3 is CASSTPGTVYAEQFF. Incomplete CDR3 DNA: TGTGCCAGCAGTACCCCCGGGACAGTCTATGCT. This chain joins TRBV19 and TRBJ2-1; 7 bases line up with TRBD1. The CDR3 is cut off 4 residues early in the read; its end comes from the germline J gene. The CDR3 consists of 15 residues. V gave up 3 bases and J gave up 3 bases; unmatched junction bases: 6. Germline assignment: CDR1 FNHDT and CDR2 SITEND (reference sequence). The full variable domain, rest sourced from reference TRBV19 and TRBJ2-1, is GGIITQTPKFLIGQEGQKLTLKCQQNFNHDTMYWYRQDSGKGLRLIYYSITENDLQKGDLSEGYDASREKKSSFSLTVTSAQKNEMAVFLCASSTPGTVYAEQFFGPGTRLTVL.